A selection of T cell receptor beta chains follows, all from one sample in a study of cytomegalovirus exposure and HLA in healthy donors. TCRdb's copy holds only in-frame clones and misses some; the assay was immunoSEQ multiplex PCR. The table has roughly 62,000 clones, about 95% seen once. The material sequenced was PBMCs. The receptor source for this set is a man younger than 30 in good health and CMV-seronegative. Both conserved end residues are part of each CDR3. D genes are given only for firm matches. Size is omitted from some rows. Given values are once, few, many or a class for expanded clones.

DNA	CDR3	size	J	D	V
TGTGCCAGCTCACCACCGCACAGGGTGACAGATACGCAGTATTTT	CASSPPHRVTDTQYF	-	TRBJ2-3	-	TRBV18
TGTGCCAGCAGCTTAGGGGGCGTCGAGCAGCAGTTCTTC	CASSLGGVEQQFF	-	TRBJ2-1	-	TRBV11-3
TGTGCCAGCAGTTTCCAGCGGGAGGCGATCACAGATACGCAGTATTTT	CASSFQREAITDTQYF	-	TRBJ2-3	TRBD2	TRBV6-5
TGTGCCAGCAGTGAATTTTCAGGAACTGGAAACACCATATATTTT	CASSEFSGTGNTIYF	-	TRBJ1-3	-	TRBV2
TGTGCCAGCTCACCCCCGAGTTTGGCTGAAGCTTTCTTT	CASSPPSLAEAFF	-	TRBJ1-1	-	TRBV18
TGTGCCAGCAGACGGACAGGTACCGAGCAGTACTTC	CASRRTGTEQYF	-	TRBJ2-7	TRBD1	TRBV27
TGTGCCAGCAGCCCGAGACCGACTAGCGGGGTCTACGAGCAGTACTTC	CASSPRPTSGVYEQYF	-	TRBJ2-7	TRBD2	TRBV4-2
TGTGCCAGCAGCGCCCCGACTAGCGGGAATGAGCAGTTCTTC	CASSAPTSGNEQFF	-	TRBJ2-1	TRBD2	TRBV9
TGTGCCAGCTCACCTGGAGGCGCGCGTGGAAACACCATATATTTT	CASSPGGARGNTIYF	once	TRBJ1-3	-	TRBV18
TGTGCCAGCAGTCCTACGGGTTATGGCTACACCTTC	CASSPTGYGYTF	once	TRBJ1-2	-	TRBV6-6
TGCGCCAGCAGCCAAGATGCCCTAGCGGGAGGGGTTCAAGAGACCCAGTACTTC	CASSQDALAGGVQETQYF	-	TRBJ2-5	TRBD2	TRBV4-1
TGTGCCAGCAGCTTGGTGAGCGGGAGTAAACCCTACGAGCAGTACTTC	CASSLVSGSKPYEQYF	-	TRBJ2-7	TRBD2	TRBV11-2
TGCGCCAGCAGTGAGACAGGCTCGGGAGGTGGCTACACCTTC	CASSETGSGGGYTF	-	TRBJ1-2	-	TRBV10-2
TGCGCCAGCAGCCTAAGCGAGGCGAATACGCAGTATTTT	CASSLSEANTQYF	-	TRBJ2-3	-	TRBV5-1
TGTGCCACCAGCGGTAAGAACCAGGGGTTAGAAGCTTTCTTT	CATSGKNQGLEAFF	-	TRBJ1-1	-	TRBV15
TGTGCCAGCAGCCCCCCCAGCGTCGCGCAGTATTTT	CASSPPSVAQYF	-	TRBJ2-3	-	TRBV11-3
TGTGCCAGCAGTTCCGGGACAGGGTTCCTCAATCAGCCCCAGCATTTT	CASSSGTGFLNQPQHF	-	TRBJ1-5	TRBD1	TRBV28
TGTGCCAGCTTACCGGGACAGGGCTACAATGAGCAGTTCTTC	CASLPGQGYNEQFF	-	TRBJ2-1	TRBD1	TRBV27
TGTGCCAGCAGCCCAAGGACGGGGGGGGTCGGAACTGAAGCTTTCTTT	CASSPRTGGVGTEAFF	-	TRBJ1-1	-	TRBV11-2
TGTGCCAGCAGCTTGGAAGGCAGGGGGTGGAAGACCCAGTACTTC	CASSLEGRGWKTQYF	-	TRBJ2-5	TRBD1	TRBV5-5
TGTGCCAGCAGCTCGGGAGGGGATGAGCAGTACTTC	CASSSGGDEQYF	once	TRBJ2-7	TRBD2	TRBV7-8
TGTGCCAGCAGCTCTGGACCTGGGGGAGGCACTGAAGCTTTCTTT	CASSSGPGGGTEAFF	-	TRBJ1-1	-	TRBV7-2
TGTGCCAGCAGTTTCTTGTCTAGCGGGAGGTGGCATGAGCAGTTCTTC	CASSFLSSGRWHEQFF	-	TRBJ2-1	TRBD2	TRBV27
TGTGCCAGCAGTTACCTCGGGGGCTACAATGAGCAGTTCTTC	CASSYLGGYNEQFF	-	TRBJ2-1	-	TRBV6-5
TGTGCCAGCAGCTTAGCGGCTAGCGGGGGCTACGAGCAGTACTTC	CASSLAASGGYEQYF	-	TRBJ2-7	TRBD2	TRBV11-2
TGTGCTGGAAGGGGGACTGAAGCTTTCTTT	CAGRGTEAFF	-	TRBJ1-1	-	TRBV30
TGTGCCTGGAGGAGGGGGGGCTACGAGCAGTACTTC	CAWRRGGYEQYF	-	TRBJ2-7	-	TRBV30
TGTGCCAGCAGCTTAGACGTGGGGCCCGGGGAGCTGTTTTTT	CASSLDVGPGELFF	-	TRBJ2-2	-	TRBV7-2
TGTGCCAGCAGCCTCGGACTAGCGGGAGTCCCCTACAATGAGCAGTTCTTC	CASSLGLAGVPYNEQFF	-	TRBJ2-1	TRBD2	TRBV9
TGTGCCAGCAGCATCCGGGACAGGGGCTACGAGCAGTACTTC	CASSIRDRGYEQYF	-	TRBJ2-7	TRBD1	TRBV7-8
TGTGCCAGCAGACCAAATGTTGAGGGATTCTATGGCTACACCTTC	CASRPNVEGFYGYTF	-	TRBJ1-2	-	TRBV6-4
TGTGCCAGCAGTGTTGGACAGGAGAACACTGAAGCTTTCTTT	CASSVGQENTEAFF	-	TRBJ1-1	TRBD1	TRBV2
TGCGCCAGCAGCCAAGGGGGCAACTATGGCTACACCTTC	CASSQGGNYGYTF	-	TRBJ1-2	-	TRBV4-3
TGTGCCAGCAGCTTAGCAAGCGGGTTAAACAATGAGCAGTTCTTC	CASSLASGLNNEQFF	-	TRBJ2-1	-	TRBV7-2
TGTGCCAGCAGACCTACAGGGGGCGCAGAGGGCTACACCTTC	CASRPTGGAEGYTF	few	TRBJ1-2	TRBD1	TRBV27
TGTGCCAGCAGCTCGGGACAGGTTACTGGAAACACCATATATTTT	CASSSGQVTGNTIYF	-	TRBJ1-3	TRBD1	TRBV5-4
TGCGCCAGCAGCTTCTCTAGCGGCCAAGAGACCCAGTACTTC	CASSFSSGQETQYF	-	TRBJ2-5	TRBD2	TRBV5-1
TGTGCCAGCATACGGGACTTCACAGATACGCAGTATTTT	CASIRDFTDTQYF	-	TRBJ2-3	-	TRBV6-1
TGTGCCAGCAACAGGGGGCTAAGCACAGATACGCAGTATTTT	CASNRGLSTDTQYF	-	TRBJ2-3	TRBD1	TRBV6-5
TGTGCCAGCAGCTTAGGGGGGCAGGGGATAGGGGAGCAGTACTTC	CASSLGGQGIGEQYF	-	TRBJ2-7	-	TRBV7-9
TGTGCCAGCAGCTTCGGGGGGGATGGCTACACCTTC	CASSFGGDGYTF	-	TRBJ1-2	-	TRBV7-9
TGTGCCAGCAGCTTAACTGGAGGGACTACCATTCCCTACAATGAGCAGTTCTTC	CASSLTGGTTIPYNEQFF	-	TRBJ2-1	TRBD2	TRBV27
TGTGCCAGCAGTGAAAGGGGGTTAGAGGCAGATACGCAGTATTTT	CASSERGLEADTQYF	-	TRBJ2-3	-	TRBV6-1
TGTGCCGGCCAGAATCAGGCCGACGAGCAGTACTTC	CAGQNQADEQYF	-	TRBJ2-7	-	TRBV7-9
TGTGCCAGTTACAGGGGTACCCCCCCGGAAAAACTGTTTTTT	CASYRGTPPEKLFF	-	TRBJ1-4	TRBD1	TRBV2
TGTGCCAGCAGCTTAGCGGGAGGCTACGATGAGCAGTTCTTC	CASSLAGGYDEQFF	-	TRBJ2-1	-	TRBV7-2
TGTGCCTGGAGCAAACTGGAGGGGAGGTTCAATGAGCAGTTCTTC	CAWSKLEGRFNEQFF	-	TRBJ2-1	-	TRBV30
TGTGCCAGTAGTACAATACCTAGGAATGAGCAGTTCTTC	CASSTIPRNEQFF	-	TRBJ2-1	-	TRBV19
TGTGCCAGCTCACCCGACAGGGTTAGAAACGAGCAGTACTTC	CASSPDRVRNEQYF	-	TRBJ2-7	TRBD1	TRBV18
TGTGCCAGCAGCCCCTTAGACTGGACTAGACCGACGCGCTACGAGCAGTACTTC	CASSPLDWTRPTRYEQYF	-	TRBJ2-7	TRBD2	TRBV7-8
TGCGCCAGCAGCTCGCTGACATCTCGAGGGGAGACCCAGTACTTC	CASSSLTSRGETQYF	-	TRBJ2-5	-	TRBV5-1